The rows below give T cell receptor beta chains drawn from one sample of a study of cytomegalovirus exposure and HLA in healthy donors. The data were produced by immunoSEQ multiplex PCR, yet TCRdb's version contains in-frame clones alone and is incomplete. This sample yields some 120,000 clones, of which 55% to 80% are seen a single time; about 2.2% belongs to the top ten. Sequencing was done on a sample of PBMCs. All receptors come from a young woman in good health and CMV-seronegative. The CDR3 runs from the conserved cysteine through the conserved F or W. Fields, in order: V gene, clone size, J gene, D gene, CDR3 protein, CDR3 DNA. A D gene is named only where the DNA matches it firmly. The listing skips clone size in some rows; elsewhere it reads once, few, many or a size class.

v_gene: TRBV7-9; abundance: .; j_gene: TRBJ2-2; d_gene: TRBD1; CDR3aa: CASSYLGTGNTGELFF; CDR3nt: TGTGCCAGCAGCTACCTTGGGACAGGGAACACCGGGGAGCTGTTTTTT
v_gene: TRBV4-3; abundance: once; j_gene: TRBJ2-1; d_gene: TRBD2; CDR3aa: CASSQDLSGSVYNEQFF; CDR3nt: TGCGCCAGCAGCCAAGATTTGAGCGGGAGCGTTTACAATGAGCAGTTCTTC
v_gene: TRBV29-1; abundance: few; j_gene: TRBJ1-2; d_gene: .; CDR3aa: CSVDRDNGYGYTF; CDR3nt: TGCAGCGTTGATAGGGACAACGGCTATGGCTACACCTTC
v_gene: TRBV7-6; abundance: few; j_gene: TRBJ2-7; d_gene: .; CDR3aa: CASSLEGLEQYF; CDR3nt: TGTGCCAGCAGCCTCGAGGGCCTGGAGCAGTACTTC
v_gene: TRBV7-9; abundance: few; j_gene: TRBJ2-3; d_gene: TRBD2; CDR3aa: CASSPLAGGREADTQYF; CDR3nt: TGTGCCAGCAGTCCTCTAGCGGGAGGGCGCGAGGCAGATACGCAGTATTTT
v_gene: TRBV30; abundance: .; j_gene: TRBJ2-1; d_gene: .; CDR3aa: CAWSVSWRASSYNEQFF; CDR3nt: TGTGCCTGGAGTGTATCTTGGCGGGCAAGCTCCTACAATGAGCAGTTCTTC
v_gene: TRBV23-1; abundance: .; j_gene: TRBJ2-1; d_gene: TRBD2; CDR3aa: CASLRGGPHNEQFF; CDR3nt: TGCGCCAGCCTCCGGGGAGGGCCCCACAATGAGCAGTTCTTC
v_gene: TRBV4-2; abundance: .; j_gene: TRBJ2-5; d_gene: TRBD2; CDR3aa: CASSQDRGGQETQYF; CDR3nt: TGTGCCAGCAGCCAAGATCGCGGGGGACAAGAGACCCAGTACTTC
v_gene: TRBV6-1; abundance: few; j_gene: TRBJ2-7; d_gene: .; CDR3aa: CASSEIGDEQYF; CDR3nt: TGTGCCAGCAGTGAGATAGGGGACGAGCAGTACTTC
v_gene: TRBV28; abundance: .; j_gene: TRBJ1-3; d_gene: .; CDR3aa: CASSLLARENTIYF; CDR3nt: TGTGCCAGCAGTTTATTGGCCAGGGAAAACACCATATATTTT
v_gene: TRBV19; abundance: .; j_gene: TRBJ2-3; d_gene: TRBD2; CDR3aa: CASSSGRTDTQYF; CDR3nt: TGTGCCAGTAGTAGCGGGAGAACAGATACGCAGTATTTT
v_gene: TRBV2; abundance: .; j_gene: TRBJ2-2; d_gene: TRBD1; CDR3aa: CASRKETGVTGELFF; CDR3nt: TGTGCCAGCAGGAAAGAGACAGGGGTCACCGGGGAGCTGTTTTTT
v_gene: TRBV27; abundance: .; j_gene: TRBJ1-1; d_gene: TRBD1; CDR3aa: CASRTRDRGRPAEAFF; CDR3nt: TGTGCCAGCAGAACCCGGGACAGGGGGCGCCCCGCTGAAGCTTTCTTT
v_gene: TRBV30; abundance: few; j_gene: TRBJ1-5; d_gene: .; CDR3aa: CAWSRRAGNQPQHF; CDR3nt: TGTGCCTGGAGTAGAAGGGCAGGGAATCAGCCCCAGCATTTT
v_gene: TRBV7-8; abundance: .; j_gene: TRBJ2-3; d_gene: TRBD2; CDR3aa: CASSFSGRRYF; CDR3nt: TGTGCCAGCAGTTTTAGCGGGAGACGTTATTTT
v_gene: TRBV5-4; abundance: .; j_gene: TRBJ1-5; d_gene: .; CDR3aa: CASSLDSSQPQHF; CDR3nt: TGTGCCAGCAGCTTAGACAGTTCGCAGCCCCAGCATTTT
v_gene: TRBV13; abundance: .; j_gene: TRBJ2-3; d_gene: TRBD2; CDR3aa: CASSPVREGKSYTQYF; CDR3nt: TGTGCCAGCAGCCCCGTGCGGGAGGGGAAGTCCTATACGCAGTATTTT
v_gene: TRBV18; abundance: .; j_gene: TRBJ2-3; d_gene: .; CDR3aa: CASSPLRTDTQYF; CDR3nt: TGTGCCAGCTCACCACTTCGGACAGATACGCAGTATTTT
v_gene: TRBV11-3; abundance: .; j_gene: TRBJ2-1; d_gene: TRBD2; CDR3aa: CASSLGGRATNEQFF; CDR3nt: TGTGCCAGCAGCTTAGGTGGGAGGGCCACGAATGAGCAGTTCTTC
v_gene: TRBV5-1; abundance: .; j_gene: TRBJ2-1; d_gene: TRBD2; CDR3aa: CASSLVVTSVHNEQFF; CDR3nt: TGCGCCAGCAGCTTGGTTGTGACTAGCGTTCACAATGAGCAGTTCTTC
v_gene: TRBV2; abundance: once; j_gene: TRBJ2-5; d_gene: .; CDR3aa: CASSNRETQYF; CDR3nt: TGTGCCAGCAGTAACAGAGAGACCCAGTACTTC
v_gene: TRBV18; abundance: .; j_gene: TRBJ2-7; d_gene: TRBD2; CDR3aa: CASSPQGSGLAGGEQYF; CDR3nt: TGTGCCAGCTCACCACAGGGATCCGGACTAGCGGGTGGAGAGCAGTACTTC
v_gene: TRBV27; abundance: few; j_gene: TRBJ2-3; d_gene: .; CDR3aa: CASSLSSSGNTDTQYF; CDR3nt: TGTGCCAGCAGTTTATCGTCCAGCGGCAACACAGATACGCAGTATTTT
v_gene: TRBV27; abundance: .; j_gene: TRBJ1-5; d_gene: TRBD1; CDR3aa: CASSLNRGRNQPQHF; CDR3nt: TGTGCCAGCAGTTTAAACAGGGGGCGGAATCAGCCCCAGCATTTT
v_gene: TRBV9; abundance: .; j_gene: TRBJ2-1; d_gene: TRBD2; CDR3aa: CASSVGTSGYNEQFF; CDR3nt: TGTGCCAGCAGCGTAGGGACTAGCGGGTACAATGAGCAGTTCTTC
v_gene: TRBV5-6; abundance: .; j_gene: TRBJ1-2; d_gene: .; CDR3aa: CASSDEKGTGRANYGYTF; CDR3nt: TGTGCCAGCAGCGACGAAAAGGGTACAGGCCGAGCTAACTATGGCTACACCTTC
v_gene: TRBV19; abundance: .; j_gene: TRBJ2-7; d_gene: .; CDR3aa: CASSISLLTGLYEQYF; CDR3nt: TGTGCCAGTAGTATATCTCTCTTGACGGGATTATACGAGCAGTACTTC
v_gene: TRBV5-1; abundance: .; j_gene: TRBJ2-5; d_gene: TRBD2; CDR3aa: CASGRGTSGNQETQYF; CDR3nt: TGCGCCAGCGGACGGGGGACTAGCGGGAATCAAGAGACCCAGTACTTC
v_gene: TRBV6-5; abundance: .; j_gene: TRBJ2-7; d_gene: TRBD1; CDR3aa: CASRAGQGVYEQYF; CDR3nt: TGTGCCAGCAGGGCGGGACAGGGGGTCTACGAGCAGTACTTC
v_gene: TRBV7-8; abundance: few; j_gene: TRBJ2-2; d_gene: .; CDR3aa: CASSLARAYTGELFF; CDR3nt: TGTGCCAGCAGCTTAGCGCGGGCATATACCGGGGAGCTGTTTTTT
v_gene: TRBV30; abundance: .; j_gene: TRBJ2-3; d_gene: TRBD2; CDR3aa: CAWSVGVAGTQYF; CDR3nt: TGTGCCTGGAGTGTAGGGGTAGCGGGTACGCAGTATTTT
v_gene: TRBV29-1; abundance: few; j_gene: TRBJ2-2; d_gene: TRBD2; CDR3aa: CSVGTSGHTGELFF; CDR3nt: TGCAGCGTCGGGACTAGCGGACACACCGGGGAGCTGTTTTTT
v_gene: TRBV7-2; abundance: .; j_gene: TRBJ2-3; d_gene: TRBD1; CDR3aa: CASSPDRVRNTQYF; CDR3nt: TGTGCCAGCAGCCCGGACAGGGTGAGGAATACGCAGTATTTT